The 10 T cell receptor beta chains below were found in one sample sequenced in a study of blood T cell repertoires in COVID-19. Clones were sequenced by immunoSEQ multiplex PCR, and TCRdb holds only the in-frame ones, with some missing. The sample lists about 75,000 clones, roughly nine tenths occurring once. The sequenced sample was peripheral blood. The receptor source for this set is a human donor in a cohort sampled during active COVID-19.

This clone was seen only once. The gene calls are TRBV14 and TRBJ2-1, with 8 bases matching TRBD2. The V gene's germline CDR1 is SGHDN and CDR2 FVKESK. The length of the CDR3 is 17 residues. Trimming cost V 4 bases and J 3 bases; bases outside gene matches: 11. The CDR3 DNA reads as TGTGCCAGCAGCCTCGGGCCGGGAGGGCCTATCTACAATGAGCAGTTCTTC. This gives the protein CASSLGPGGPIYNEQFF. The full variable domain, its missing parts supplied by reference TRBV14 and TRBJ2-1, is EAGVTQFPSHSVIEKGQTVTLRCDPISGHDNLYWYRRVMGKEIKFLLHFVKESKQDESGMPNNRFLAERTGGTYSTLKVQPAELEDSGVYFCASSLGPGGPIYNEQFFGPGTRLTVL.

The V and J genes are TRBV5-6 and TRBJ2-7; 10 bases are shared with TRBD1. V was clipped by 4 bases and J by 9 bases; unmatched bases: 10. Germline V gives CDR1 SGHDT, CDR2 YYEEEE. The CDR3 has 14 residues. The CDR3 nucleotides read TGTGCCAGCAGCGAGGGACAGGGGTCCCCTAGGCAGTACTTC. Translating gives CASSEGQGSPRQYF.

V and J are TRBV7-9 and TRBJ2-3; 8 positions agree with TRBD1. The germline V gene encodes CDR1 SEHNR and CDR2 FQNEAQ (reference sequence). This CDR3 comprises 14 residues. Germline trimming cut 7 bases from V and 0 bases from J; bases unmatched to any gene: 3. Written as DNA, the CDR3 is TGTGCCAGCACCGGACAGGGTAGCACAGATACGCAGTATTTT. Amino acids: CASTGQGSTDTQYF.

CDR3 in amino acids: CASSRRLPQDEQFF. The CDR3 DNA reads as TGTGCCAGCAGCCGCCGCTTGCCCCAGGATGAGCAGTTCTTC. The J gene is TRBJ2-1, the V gene TRBV7-9; no clear D. Per germline, CDR1 SEHNR and CDR2 FQNEAQ (reference sequence). The CDR3 covers 14 residues. V was clipped by 5 bases and J by 8 bases, with 16 bases between them.

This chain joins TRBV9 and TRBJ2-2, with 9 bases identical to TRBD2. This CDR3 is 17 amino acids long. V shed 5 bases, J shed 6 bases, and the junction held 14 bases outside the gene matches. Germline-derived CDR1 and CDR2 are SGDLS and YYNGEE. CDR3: CASSPLVAGGPAGELFF. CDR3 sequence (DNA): TGTGCCAGCAGTCCCCTCGTGGCGGGAGGGCCAGCCGGGGAGCTGTTTTTT.

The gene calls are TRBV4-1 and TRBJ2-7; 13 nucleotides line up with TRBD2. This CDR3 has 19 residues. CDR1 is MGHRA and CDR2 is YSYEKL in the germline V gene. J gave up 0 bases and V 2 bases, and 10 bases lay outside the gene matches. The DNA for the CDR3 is TGCGCCAGCAGCCAATTTACCGGGACTAGCGGGACGAGCTCCTACGAGCAGTACTTC. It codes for CASSQFTGTSGTSSYEQYF.

In DNA, the CDR3 is TGTGCCAGCAGCCCACCGGGACTAGCGGGTTACAATGAGCAGTTCTTC. Its protein is CASSPPGLAGYNEQFF. The chain couples TRBV5-6 to TRBJ2-1, with TRBD2 matching 12 bases. V shed 4 bases, J shed 4 bases, and the junction held 6 bases outside the gene matches. The germline CDR1 and CDR2 sequences are SGHDT and YYEEEE. This CDR3 comprises 16 residues.

The CDR3 bases are TGTGCCTGGAGTGTACCTGGGACAGGGGGACACGAGCAGTACTTC. It translates to CAWSVPGTGGHEQYF. V and J are TRBV30 and TRBJ2-7; TRBD1 matches at 11 bases. The germline V gene encodes CDR1 GTSNPN and CDR2 SVGIG (reference sequence). The CDR3 runs 15 residues. V was clipped by 0 bases and J by 5 bases; unmatched bases: 6.

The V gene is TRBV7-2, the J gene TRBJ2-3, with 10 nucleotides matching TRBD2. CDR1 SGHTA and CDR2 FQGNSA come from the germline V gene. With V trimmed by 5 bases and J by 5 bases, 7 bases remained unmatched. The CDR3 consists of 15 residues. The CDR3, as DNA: TGTGCCAGCAGCCTTACCCGACTAGCGGGAGATACGCAGTATTTT. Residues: CASSLTRLAGDTQYF.

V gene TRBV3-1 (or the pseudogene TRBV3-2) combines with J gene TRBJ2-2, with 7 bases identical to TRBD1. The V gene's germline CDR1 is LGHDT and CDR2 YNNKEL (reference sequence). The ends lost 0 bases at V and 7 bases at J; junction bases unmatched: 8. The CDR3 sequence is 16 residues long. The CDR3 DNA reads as TGTGCCAGCAGCCAAGAGGCAGGGGGAACGGGCGGGGAGCTGTTTTTT. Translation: CASSQEAGGTGGELFF.